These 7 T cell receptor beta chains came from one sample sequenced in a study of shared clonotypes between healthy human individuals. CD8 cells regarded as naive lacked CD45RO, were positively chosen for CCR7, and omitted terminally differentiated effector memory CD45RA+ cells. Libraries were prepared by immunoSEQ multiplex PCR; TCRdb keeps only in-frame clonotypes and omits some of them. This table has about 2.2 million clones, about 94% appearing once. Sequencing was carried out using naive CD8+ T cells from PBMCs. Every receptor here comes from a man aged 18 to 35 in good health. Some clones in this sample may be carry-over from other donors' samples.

CDR3 sequence: CASSLGKEPQHF. CDR3 in DNA: TGTGCCAGCAGCCTAGGAAAGGAGCCCCAGCATTTT. The genes are TRBV5-6 and TRBJ1-5; D is uncertain. The V and J ends lost 4 bases and 8 bases respectively, with 10 bases between them. The germline gives CDR1 SGHDT, CDR2 YYEEEE. This CDR3 spans 12 amino acids.

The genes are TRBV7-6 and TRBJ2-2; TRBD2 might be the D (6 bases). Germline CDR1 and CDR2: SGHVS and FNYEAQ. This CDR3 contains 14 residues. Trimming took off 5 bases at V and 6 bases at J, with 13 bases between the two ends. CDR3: CASSPGVEAGELFF. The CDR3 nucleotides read TGTGCCAGCAGCCCGGGGGTAGAGGCCGGGGAGCTGTTTTTT. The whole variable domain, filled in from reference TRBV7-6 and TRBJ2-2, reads GAGVSQSPRYKVTKRGQDVALRCDPISGHVSLYWYRQALGQGPEFLTYFNYEAQQDKSGLPNDRFSAERPEGSISTLTIQRTEQRDSAMYRCASSPGVEAGELFFGEGSRLTVL.

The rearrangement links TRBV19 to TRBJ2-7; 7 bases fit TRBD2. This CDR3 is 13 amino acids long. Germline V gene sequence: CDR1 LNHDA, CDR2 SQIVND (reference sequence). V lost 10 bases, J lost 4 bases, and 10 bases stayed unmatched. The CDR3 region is CATGSREFYEQYF. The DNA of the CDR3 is TGTGCCACAGGCTCGCGGGAGTTTTACGAGCAGTACTTC.

The CDR3 DNA reads as TGTGCCAGCAGTTACTGGACAGGGGGCAACGAGCAGTACTTC. Its protein product is CASSYWTGGNEQYF. The rearrangement uses TRBV6-5 and TRBJ2-7, with 11 bases fitting TRBD1. Germline trimming cut 1 base from V and 5 bases from J; bases unmatched to any gene: 1. This CDR3 has 14 residues. Germline V gene sequence: CDR1 MNHEY, CDR2 SVGAGI.

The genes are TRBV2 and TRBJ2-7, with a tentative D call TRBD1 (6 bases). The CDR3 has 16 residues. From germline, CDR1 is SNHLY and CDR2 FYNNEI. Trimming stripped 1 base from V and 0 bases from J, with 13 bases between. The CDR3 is CASSEDQDSISYEQYF. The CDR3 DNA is TGTGCCAGCAGTGAAGACCAGGACAGCATCTCCTACGAGCAGTACTTC.

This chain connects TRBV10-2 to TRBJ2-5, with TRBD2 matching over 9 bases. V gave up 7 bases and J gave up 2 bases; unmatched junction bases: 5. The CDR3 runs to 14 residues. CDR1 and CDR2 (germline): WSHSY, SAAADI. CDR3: CASKTSGPQETQYF. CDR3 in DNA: TGCGCCAGCAAGACTAGCGGCCCACAAGAGACCCAGTACTTC.

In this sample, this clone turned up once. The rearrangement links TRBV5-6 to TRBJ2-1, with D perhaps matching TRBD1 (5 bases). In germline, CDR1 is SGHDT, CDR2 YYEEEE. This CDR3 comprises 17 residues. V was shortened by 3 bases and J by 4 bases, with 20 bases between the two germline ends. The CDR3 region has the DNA TGTGCCAGCAGCTCACCTTATACAGACAGCCTGTACAATGAGCAGTTCTTC. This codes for CASSSPYTDSLYNEQFF.